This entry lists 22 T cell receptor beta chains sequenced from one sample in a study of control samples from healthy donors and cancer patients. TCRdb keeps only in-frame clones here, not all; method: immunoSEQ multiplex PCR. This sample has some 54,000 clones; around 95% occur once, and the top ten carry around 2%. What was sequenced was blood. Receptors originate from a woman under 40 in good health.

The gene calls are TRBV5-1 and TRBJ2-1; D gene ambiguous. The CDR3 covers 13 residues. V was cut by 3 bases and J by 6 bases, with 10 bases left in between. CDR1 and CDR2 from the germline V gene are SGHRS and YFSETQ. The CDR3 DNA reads TGCGCCAGCAGCTCGAGAGAAGGCAATGAGCAGTTCTTC. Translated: CASSSREGNEQFF.

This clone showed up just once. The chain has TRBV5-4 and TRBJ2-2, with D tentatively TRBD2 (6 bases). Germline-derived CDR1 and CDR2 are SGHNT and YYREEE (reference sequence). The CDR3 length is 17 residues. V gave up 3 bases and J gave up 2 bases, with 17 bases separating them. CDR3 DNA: TGTGCCAGCAGCTACGGAGGAGGGGCCCCTAACACCGGGGAGCTGTTTTTT. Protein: CASSYGGGAPNTGELFF.

CDR3 in DNA: TGCAAAGGGGATGGCTACACCTTC. It translates to CKGDGYTF. This chain uses TRBV20-1 with TRBJ1-2; D possibly corresponds to TRBD1 (5 bases). The CDR3 totals 8 residues. The germline CDR1 and CDR2 sequences are DFQATT and SNEGSKA (reference sequence).

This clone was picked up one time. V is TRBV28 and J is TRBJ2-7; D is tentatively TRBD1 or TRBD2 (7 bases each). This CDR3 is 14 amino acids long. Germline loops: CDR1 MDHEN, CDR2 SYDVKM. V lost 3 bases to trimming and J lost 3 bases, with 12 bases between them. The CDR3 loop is CASSFFRGGYEQYF. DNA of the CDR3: TGTGCCAGCAGTTTTTTCAGGGGGGGCTACGAGCAGTACTTC.

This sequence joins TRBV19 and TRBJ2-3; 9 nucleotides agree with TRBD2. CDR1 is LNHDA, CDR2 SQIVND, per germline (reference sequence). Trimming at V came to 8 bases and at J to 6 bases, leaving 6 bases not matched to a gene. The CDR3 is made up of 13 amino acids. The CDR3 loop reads CASSAGGSDTQYF. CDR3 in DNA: TGTGCCAGTTCAGCGGGAGGTTCGGATACGCAGTATTTT. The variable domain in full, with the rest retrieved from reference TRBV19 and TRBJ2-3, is DGGITQSPKYLFRKEGQNVTLSCEQNLNHDAMYWYRQDPGQGLRLIYYSQIVNDFQKGDIAEGYSVSREKKESFPLTVTSAQKNPTAFYLCASSAGGSDTQYFGPGTRLTVL.

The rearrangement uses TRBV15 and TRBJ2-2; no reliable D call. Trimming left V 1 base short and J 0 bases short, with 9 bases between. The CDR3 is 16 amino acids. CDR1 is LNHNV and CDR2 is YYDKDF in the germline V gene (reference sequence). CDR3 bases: TGTGCCACCAGCAGAGTACCGGAGACGAACACCGGGGAGCTGTTTTTT. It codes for CATSRVPETNTGELFF.

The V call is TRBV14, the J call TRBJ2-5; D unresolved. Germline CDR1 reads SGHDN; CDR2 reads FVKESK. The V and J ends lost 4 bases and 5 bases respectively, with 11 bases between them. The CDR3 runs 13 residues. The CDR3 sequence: CASSPHPSETQYF. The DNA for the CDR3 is TGTGCCAGCAGCCCCCATCCGTCGGAGACCCAGTACTTC. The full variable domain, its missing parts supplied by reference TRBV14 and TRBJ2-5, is EAGVTQFPSHSVIEKGQTVTLRCDPISGHDNLYWYRRVMGKEIKFLLHFVKESKQDESGMPNNRFLAERTGGTYSTLKVQPAELEDSGVYFCASSPHPSETQYFGPGTRLLVL.

The CDR3 nucleotides are TGTGCCAGCAGGGGCGGGAACACCGGGGAGCTGTTTTTT. Translating it yields CASRGGNTGELFF. The chain employs TRBV28 and TRBJ2-2; no reliable D call. Deletions cut 6 bases from V and 1 base from J, with 6 bases between. The CDR3 has 13 residues. Germline CDR1 is MDHEN and CDR2 is SYDVKM.

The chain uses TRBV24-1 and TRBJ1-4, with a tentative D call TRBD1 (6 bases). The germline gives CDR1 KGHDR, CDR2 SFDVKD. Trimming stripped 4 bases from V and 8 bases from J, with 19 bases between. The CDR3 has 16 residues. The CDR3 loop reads CATSESTGSGHEKLFF. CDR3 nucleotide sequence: TGTGCCACCAGTGAGTCCACAGGGTCCGGGCACGAAAAACTGTTTTTT.

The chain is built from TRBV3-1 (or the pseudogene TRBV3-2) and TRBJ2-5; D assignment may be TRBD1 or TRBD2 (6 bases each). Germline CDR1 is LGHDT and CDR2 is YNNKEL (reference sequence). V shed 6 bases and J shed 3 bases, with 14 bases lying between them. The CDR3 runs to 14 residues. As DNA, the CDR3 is TGTGCCAGCAGACAGGGACTCAAGAAAGAGACCCAGTACTTC. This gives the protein CASRQGLKKETQYF.

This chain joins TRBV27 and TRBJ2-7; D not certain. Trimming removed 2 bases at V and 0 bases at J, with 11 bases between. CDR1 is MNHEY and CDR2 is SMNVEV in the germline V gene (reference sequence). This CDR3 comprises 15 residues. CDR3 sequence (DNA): TGTGCCAGCAGTTTACGAGAGACTCCCTCCTACGAGCAGTACTTC. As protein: CASSLRETPSYEQYF.

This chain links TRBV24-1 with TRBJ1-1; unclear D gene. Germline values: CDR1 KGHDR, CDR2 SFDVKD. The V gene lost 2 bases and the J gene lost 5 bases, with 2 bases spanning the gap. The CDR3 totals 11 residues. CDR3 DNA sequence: TGTGCCACCAGTGATTCAACTGAAGCTTTCTTT. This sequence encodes CATSDSTEAFF.

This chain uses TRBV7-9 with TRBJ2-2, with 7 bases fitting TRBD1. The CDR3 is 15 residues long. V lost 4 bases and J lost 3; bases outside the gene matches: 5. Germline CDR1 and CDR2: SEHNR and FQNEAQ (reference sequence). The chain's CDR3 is CASSSTGVDTGELFF. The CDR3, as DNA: TGTGCCAGCAGCTCCACAGGGGTGGACACCGGGGAGCTGTTTTTT. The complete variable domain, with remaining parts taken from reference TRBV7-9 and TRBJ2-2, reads DTGVSQNPRHKITKRGQNVTFRCDPISEHNRLYWYRQTLGQGPEFLTYFQNEAQLEKSRLLSDRFSAERPKGSFSTLEIQRTEQGDSAMYLCASSSTGVDTGELFFGEGSRLTVL.

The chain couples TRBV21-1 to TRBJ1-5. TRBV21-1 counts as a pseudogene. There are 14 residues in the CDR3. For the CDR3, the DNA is TGTGCCAGCAGCAAAGCGGCTAGGGGGGAGCCCCAGCATTTT. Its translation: CASSKAARGEPQHF.

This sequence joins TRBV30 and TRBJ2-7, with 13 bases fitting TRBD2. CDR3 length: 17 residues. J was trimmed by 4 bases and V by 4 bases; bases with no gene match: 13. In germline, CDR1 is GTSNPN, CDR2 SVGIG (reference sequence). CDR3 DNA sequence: TGTGCCTGGAAACGCAGTAAACTAGCGGGAGGGAGTTACGAGCAGTACTTC. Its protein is CAWKRSKLAGGSYEQYF.

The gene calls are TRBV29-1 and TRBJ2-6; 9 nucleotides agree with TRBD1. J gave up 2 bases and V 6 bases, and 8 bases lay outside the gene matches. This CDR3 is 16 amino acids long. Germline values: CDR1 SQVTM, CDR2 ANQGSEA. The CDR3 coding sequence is TGCAGCGTCGTCGACAGGGGGTTGCCTGGGGCCAACGTCCTGACTTTC. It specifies CSVVDRGLPGANVLTF.

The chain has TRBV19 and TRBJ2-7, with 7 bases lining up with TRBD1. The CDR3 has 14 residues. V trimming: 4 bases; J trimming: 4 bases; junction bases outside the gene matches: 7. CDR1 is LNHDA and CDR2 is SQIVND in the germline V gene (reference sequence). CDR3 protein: CASSRSGTEYEQYF. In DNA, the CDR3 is TGTGCCAGTAGTAGATCCGGGACAGAATACGAGCAGTACTTC.

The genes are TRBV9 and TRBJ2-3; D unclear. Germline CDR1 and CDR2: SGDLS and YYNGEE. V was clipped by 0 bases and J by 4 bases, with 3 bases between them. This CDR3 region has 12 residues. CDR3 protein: CASSVEADTQYF. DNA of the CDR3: TGTGCCAGCAGCGTAGAGGCAGATACGCAGTATTTT.

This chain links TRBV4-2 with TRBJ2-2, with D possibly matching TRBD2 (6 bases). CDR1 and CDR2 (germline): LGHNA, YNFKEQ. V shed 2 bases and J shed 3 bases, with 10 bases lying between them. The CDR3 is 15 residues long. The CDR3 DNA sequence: TGTGCCAGCAGCCAAACGGGAGATCACACCGGGGAGCTGTTTTTT. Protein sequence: CASSQTGDHTGELFF.

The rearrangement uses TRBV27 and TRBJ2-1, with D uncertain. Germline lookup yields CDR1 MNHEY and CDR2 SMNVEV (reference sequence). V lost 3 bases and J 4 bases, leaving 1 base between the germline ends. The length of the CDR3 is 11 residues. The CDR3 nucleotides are TGTGCCAGCAGTTTTTACAATGAGCAGTTCTTC. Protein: CASSFYNEQFF.

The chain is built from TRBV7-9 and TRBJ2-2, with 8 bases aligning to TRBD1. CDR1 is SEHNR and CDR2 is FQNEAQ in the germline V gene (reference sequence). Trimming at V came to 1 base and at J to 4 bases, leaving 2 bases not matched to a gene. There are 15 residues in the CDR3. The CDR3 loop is CASSLGTGSTGELFF. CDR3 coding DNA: TGTGCCAGCAGCTTAGGGACAGGGAGCACCGGGGAGCTGTTTTTT.

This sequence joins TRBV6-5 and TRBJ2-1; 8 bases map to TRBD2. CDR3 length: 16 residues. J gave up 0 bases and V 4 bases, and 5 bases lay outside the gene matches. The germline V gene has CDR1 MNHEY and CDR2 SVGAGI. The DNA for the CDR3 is TGTGCCAGCAGTTCTATAGCGGGGAGCTCCTACAATGAGCAGTTCTTC. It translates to CASSSIAGSSYNEQFF.